The entry that follows covers one T cell receptor beta chain sequence. The antigen remains undetermined. V lost 0 bases and J lost 1; bases outside the gene matches: 7. The CDR3 spans 19 residues. CDR1 is SGHAT, CDR2 FQNNGV, per germline. This sample was taken from a study of CD8 T cell repertoires and HIV-1 epitope variants. Study-wide background: Twenty-five autologous and known Gag and Nef epitope variant peptides each stimulated T cells separately. Tested: three Gag epitope families, Nef HW9 and YT9.

Libraries were prepared by immunoSEQ multiplex PCR; TCRdb keeps only in-frame clonotypes and omits some of them. The table records 5,500 to 7,500 clones, 64% of them present only once. Study outcomes and limitations: Some 10 antigen-specific TCR beta clonotypes were found; five or six seemed cross-reactive to variants.

This clonotype originated in a male donor with HIV. The chain is built from TRBV11-2 and TRBJ2-7; 15 bases match TRBD2. The sample taken for sequencing was cultured CD8+ T cells derived from PBMCs. CDR3 amino acids: CASSLDRTSGRARSYEQYF. Here the CDR3 DNA reads TGTGCCAGCAGCTTAGATAGGACTAGCGGGAGGGCCAGGTCCTACGAGCAGTACTTC. Complete variable domain (other parts from reference TRBV11-2 and TRBJ2-7): EAGVAQSPRYKIIEKRQSVAFWCNPISGHATLYWYQQILGQGPKLLIQFQNNGVVDDSQLPKDRFSAERLKGVDSTLKIQPAKLEDSAVYLCASSLDRTSGRARSYEQYFGPGTRLTVT.